This is a list of T cell receptor beta chains from one sample in a study of OX40 agonist ivuxolimab in advanced cancers. The assay was immunoSEQ multiplex PCR, and TCRdb's table has in-frame clones only and misses some. The sample includes 60,000 to 70,000 clones, 80% to 95% seen only once; the top ten take roughly an eighth. The specimen comprised CD4+ or CD8+ T cells sorted from blood, sampled in a trial of the OX40 agonist ivuxolimab. These receptors originate from an adult with an advanced solid tumor such as melanoma, head and neck, liver or kidney cancer. Each CDR3 is given with its conserved first and last residue. D genes are given only for firm matches. Clone sizes are given selectively: once, few, many, or a class where the clone is expanded.

abundance	v_gene	j_gene	len	d_gene	CDR3nt	CDR3aa
-	TRBV28	TRBJ2-6	18	-	TGTGCCAGCAGTTTTACGTTCGGCAGCGTATCTGGGGCCAACGTCCTGACTTTC	CASSFTFGSVSGANVLTF
-	TRBV5-1	TRBJ2-5	17	TRBD2	TGCGCCAGCAGTATCGGGACTAGCCTTTCCATCAGGGAGACCCAGTACTTC	CASSIGTSLSIRETQYF
-	TRBV9	TRBJ2-2	11	-	TGTGCCAGCAGCGTACGCGGGGAGCTGTTTTTT	CASSVRGELFF
-	TRBV13	TRBJ2-1	14	TRBD2	TGTGCCAGCAGTGGACTAGCGGGAACAGGTGAGCAGTTCTTC	CASSGLAGTGEQFF
-	TRBV25-1	TRBJ1-4	16	-	TGTGCCAGCAGTGAATACTCCGTCGCAACTAATGAAAAACTGTTTTTT	CASSEYSVATNEKLFF
-	TRBV14	TRBJ2-7	12	-	TGTGCCAGCAGCCAAGGGCACTACGAGCAGTACTTC	CASSQGHYEQYF
-	TRBV10-3	TRBJ1-1	15	TRBD1	TGTGCCATCAGTGAGCCGGGACAGGGAGACACTGAAGCTTTCTTT	CAISEPGQGDTEAFF
-	TRBV19	TRBJ1-5	15	-	TGTGCCACCCTCCGGGACTTATATAGCAATCAGCCCCAGCATTTT	CATLRDLYSNQPQHF
-	TRBV27	TRBJ2-6	15	-	TGTGCCAGCAGTTATATTCCATCTGGGGCCAACGTCCTGACTTTC	CASSYIPSGANVLTF
-	TRBV6-1	TRBJ2-5	15	TRBD2	TGTGCCAGCAGTCCGATAGCGGGAGCCCAAGAGACCCAGTACTTC	CASSPIAGAQETQYF
-	TRBV6-1	TRBJ2-7	11	-	TGTGCCAGCTCACTTGAGCGCGAGCAGTACTTC	CASSLEREQYF
-	TRBV7-3	TRBJ1-1	13	-	TGTGCCAGCAGCTTGGGTACCTACACTGAAGCTTTCTTT	CASSLGTYTEAFF
-	TRBV11-2	TRBJ2-7	16	TRBD2	TGTGCCAGCAGCTTAGGGGGGAGGGGCGTCTCCTACGAGCAGTACTTC	CASSLGGRGVSYEQYF
-	TRBV28	TRBJ1-3	17	-	TGTGCCAGCGCTTACGTCCCAAAGGAGACCTCTGGAAACACCATATATTTT	CASAYVPKETSGNTIYF
-	TRBV7-9	TRBJ1-1	13	-	TGTGCCAGCAGCACTGGACAGTACACTGAAGCTTTCTTT	CASSTGQYTEAFF
-	TRBV4-3	TRBJ1-2	16	-	TGCGCCAGCAGCCAAGGACTTTCCGGGATCGACTATGGCTACACCTTC	CASSQGLSGIDYGYTF
few	TRBV19	TRBJ2-1	13	-	TGTGCCAGTAGTATAGATACCGGCGATGAGCAGTTCTTC	CASSIDTGDEQFF
-	TRBV7-2	TRBJ2-7	15	-	TGTGCCAGCAGCCCCGACAGCAGTCGCTCCTACGAGCAGTACTTC	CASSPDSSRSYEQYF
-	TRBV6-5	TRBJ2-7	14	TRBD1	TGTGCCAGCAGTTTCGGGACAGGGGGCATCGAGCAGTACTTC	CASSFGTGGIEQYF
-	TRBV2	TRBJ1-2	15	TRBD1	TGTGCCAGCAGTGGCTTAGACAGGGGTTACTATGGCTACACCTTC	CASSGLDRGYYGYTF
-	TRBV5-6	TRBJ1-2	15	-	TGTGCCAGCAGCCTACAGGACCCTGGGTGGGATGGCTACACCTTC	CASSLQDPGWDGYTF
-	TRBV14	TRBJ2-3	12	-	TGTGCCAGCAGCCCCTACTTAGATACGCAGTATTTT	CASSPYLDTQYF
-	TRBV13	TRBJ2-5	14	-	TGTGCCAGCAGCTTAGAGATGGTCCAGGAGACCCAGTACTTC	CASSLEMVQETQYF